Listed below are T cell receptor beta chains from one sample, sequenced in a study of vaccination and CD4 T cells after COVID-19. A single record per CDR3 protein comes from TCRdb applying MiXCR to the PCR reads. The repertoire holds 9,500 to 15,000 distinct CDR3 sequences, with 60% as singletons. The antigens of these receptors remain unknown. Specimen: CD4+ T cells from blood, cultured in vitro. These receptors all stem from a human donor who had recovered from COVID-19. The CDR3 runs from the conserved cysteine through the conserved F or W. D genes are given only for firm matches. Clone size is stated in some rows and not others, as once, few, many or a class when expanded.

.	TRBV20-1	TRBJ2-1	14	TRBD2	TGCAGTGCTAGAGCGCGGGAGGACTACAATGAGCAGTTCTTC	CSARAREDYNEQFF
.	TRBV7-2	TRBJ2-3	13	.	TGTGCCAGCAGCTTTCAGGCCACAGATACGCAGTATTTT	CASSFQATDTQYF
.	TRBV7-9	TRBJ2-7	19	TRBD2	TGTGCCAGCAGCCTAGGACACCAGAGGTCTAGCGGGAGACGGGTCGAGCAGTACTTC	CASSLGHQRSSGRRVEQYF
.	TRBV6-5	TRBJ1-2	15	TRBD1	TGTGCCAGCAGTTACCTTGACAGGGGTAACTATGGCTACACCTTC	CASSYLDRGNYGYTF
.	TRBV24-1	TRBJ1-2	13	.	TGTGCCACCAGTGATCGGACAAACTATGGCTACACCTTC	CATSDRTNYGYTF
.	TRBV20-1	TRBJ2-1	10	.	TGCGGTGCCCTCCTAGGGGAGCAGTTCTTC	CGALLGEQFF
.	TRBV30	TRBJ2-6	17	TRBD1	TGTGCCTGGACCTCGGGACAGGACTACTCTGGGGCCAACGTCCTGACTTTC	CAWTSGQDYSGANVLTF
few	TRBV11-2	TRBJ1-3	11	.	TGTGCCAGCAGCCAAGGAAACACCATATATTTT	CASSQGNTIYF
.	TRBV7-9	TRBJ2-5	14	.	TGTGCCAGCAGCTTTGGGGGCGGCCCACAGACCCAGTACTTC	CASSFGGGPQTQYF
.	TRBV7-2	TRBJ1-1	15	.	TGTGCCAGCAGCCCCTGGACAGCCATGAACACTGAAGCTTTCTTT	CASSPWTAMNTEAFF
few	TRBV21-1	TRBJ2-5	15	.	TGTGCCAGCAGCAATGTAGGTCGGCTACAAGAGACCCAGTACTTC	CASSNVGRLQETQYF
few	TRBV6-5	TRBJ1-1	14	.	TGTGCCAGCAGTTACTCGATATCGCGACCTGAAGCTTTCTTT	CASSYSISRPEAFF
.	TRBV25-1	TRBJ2-7	18	TRBD1	TGTGCCAGCAGTGAATACGAAAACCCAGGGGGCCCCCCCTCCGAGCAGTACTTC	CASSEYENPGGPPSEQYF
.	TRBV12-3/TRBV12-4	TRBJ1-1	13	TRBD1	TGTGCCAGCAGGTCCCTCAGGGGGACTGAAGCTTTCTTT	CASRSLRGTEAFF
.	TRBV7-8	TRBJ1-2	15	.	TGTGCCAGCAGCTTTCGAGCCGACTCTAACTATGGCTACACCTTC	CASSFRADSNYGYTF
few	TRBV6-1	TRBJ2-3	11	.	TGTGCCAGCAGGGTGGTAGATACGCAGTATTTT	CASRVVDTQYF
once	TRBV2	TRBJ2-3	17	.	TGTGCCAGCCAGGCCCGAATCGAGGTTACAAGCACAGATACGCAGTATTTT	CASQARIEVTSTDTQYF
.	TRBV6-4	TRBJ2-1	16	TRBD2	TGTGCCAGCAGTGATAAAAGCGGGAGGGACTACAATGAGCAGTTCTTC	CASSDKSGRDYNEQFF
few	TRBV28	TRBJ2-2	15	TRBD1	TGTGCCAGCAGCTTCATTGGACAGGGGACCGGGGAGCTGTTTTTT	CASSFIGQGTGELFF
.	TRBV20-1	TRBJ1-5	13	.	TGCAGTGCTAGAGGCGGTAGCAATCAGCCCCAGCATTTT	CSARGGSNQPQHF
few	TRBV6-2/TRBV6-3	TRBJ2-2	15	.	TGTGCCAGCAGTTGGACAGCGGCGAACACCGGGGAGCTGTTTTTT	CASSWTAANTGELFF
once	TRBV20-1	TRBJ2-1	13	TRBD2	TGCAGTGCTAACGGGGACGGACTAGTCGAGCAGTTCTTC	CSANGDGLVEQFF
.	TRBV6-1	TRBJ2-3	18	TRBD1	TGTGCCAGCAGTGGCCAAAACCGGGACAGTGGTCACACAGATACGCAGTATTTT	CASSGQNRDSGHTDTQYF
.	TRBV20-1	TRBJ2-1	18	TRBD1	TGCAGTGCTCCTCCGGGACAGGGGTACGGGAGGGCGAGCAATGAGCAGTTCTTC	CSAPPGQGYGRASNEQFF
.	TRBV2	TRBJ1-1	12	.	TGTGCCAGCAAAAGAGGGGGATCTGAAGCTTTCTTT	CASKRGGSEAFF
.	TRBV18	TRBJ2-7	16	TRBD2	TGTGCCAGCTCACCGCCGGGACTAGCGGGGGGCTACGAGCAGTACTTC	CASSPPGLAGGYEQYF
.	TRBV2	TRBJ2-7	14	.	TGTGCCAGCAGTGATGGGGGAGGCCCCTACGAGCAGTACTTC	CASSDGGGPYEQYF
.	TRBV10-3	TRBJ2-4	13	TRBD1	TGTGCCATCAGTGAGGGACAGGGAGGCATTCAGTACTTC	CAISEGQGGIQYF
.	TRBV7-2	TRBJ2-7	15	TRBD1	TGTGCCAGCAGCTCGGGACCGGGACAGGGCTACGAGCAGTACTTC	CASSSGPGQGYEQYF
.	TRBV28	TRBJ1-1	11	.	TGTGCCAGCATTACTATTACTGAAGCTTTCTTT	CASITITEAFF
.	TRBV2	TRBJ2-7	11	.	TGTGCCAGCAGGATGACCTACGAGCAGTACTTC	CASRMTYEQYF
.	TRBV21-1	TRBJ2-5	14	.	TGTGCCAGCAGCAACGATAGGTACCAAGAGACCCAGTACTTC	CASSNDRYQETQYF
.	TRBV6-1	TRBJ1-5	15	.	TGTGCCAGCAGTCAGACCCCAGATAGCAATCAGCCCCAGCATTTT	CASSQTPDSNQPQHF
.	TRBV7-6	TRBJ2-1	15	TRBD2	TGTGCCAGCAGCCCCGGGACTAGCAGGTCTAATGAGCAGTTCTTC	CASSPGTSRSNEQFF
.	TRBV6-1	TRBJ2-5	13	.	TGTGCCAGCACCCCGAACGGGATAGAGACCCAGTACTTC	CASTPNGIETQYF
.	TRBV7-9	TRBJ2-7	16	.	TGTGCCAGCAGCTTACTTGGGGAGGAGTGGCTGAGGGAGCAGTACTTC	CASSLLGEEWLREQYF
.	TRBV2	TRBJ1-2	12	.	TGTGCCAGTTCGGCAGGGTTCTATGGCTACACCTTC	CASSAGFYGYTF
.	TRBV12-3/TRBV12-4	TRBJ2-1	15	.	TGTGCCAGCAGTTCTCCTCGTAGCGTTAGGGTTGAGCAGTTCTTC	CASSSPRSVRVEQFF
.	TRBV6-2/TRBV6-3	TRBJ2-7	14	.	TGTGCCAGCAGTCGAGGGACTGGGTGGTATGAGCAGTACTTC	CASSRGTGWYEQYF
few	TRBV20-1	TRBJ2-1	12	.	TGCAGTGCCCCACCCAAGTACAATGAGCAGTTCTTC	CSAPPKYNEQFF
once	TRBV9	TRBJ2-5	15	.	TGTGCCAGCAGCCCTACGTACTCGAACCGGGAGACCCAGTACTTC	CASSPTYSNRETQYF
few	TRBV20-1	TRBJ2-3	15	.	TGCAGTGCTAGAGACCAGGGACGGAGGTCAGATACGCAGTATTTT	CSARDQGRRSDTQYF
.	TRBV10-3	TRBJ2-1	12	TRBD2	TGTGCCATCAGTGAGTCAGGGACTAGCGACTTCTTC	CAISESGTSDFF
.	TRBV30	TRBJ2-7	12	.	TGTGCCTGGAGCCCCCTCCCCTACGAGCAGTACTTC	CAWSPLPYEQYF
.	TRBV30	TRBJ2-5	17	TRBD2	TGTGCCCGAGGACAGGGTAGGACTAGCGGGGTTCGAGAGACCCAGTACTTC	CARGQGRTSGVRETQYF
.	TRBV10-3	TRBJ2-3	14	.	TGTGCCATCCAAGATGGGGCAGGGGCAGATACGCAGTATTTT	CAIQDGAGADTQYF
.	TRBV28	TRBJ2-5	12	.	TGTGCCAGCCGCACCGCAGTCGAGACCCAGTACTTC	CASRTAVETQYF
.	TRBV7-9	TRBJ1-6	15	.	TGTGCCAGCAGCTTAACTCAGCAGTTTAATTCACCCCTCCACTTT	CASSLTQQFNSPLHF